The present TCR beta chain was sequenced within a study of Ad26.COV2.S vaccination and SARS-CoV-2 variants. Background on the study: A participant enrolled in the COV1001 Ad26.COV2.S trial arm provided the sample. Dosing was one shot or two shots 56 days apart.

Profiling relied on immunoSEQ multiplex PCR, and the TCRdb table lists in-frame clones only, not all of them. The sample contains roughly 350,000 clones, roughly 84% of which appear only once. Stated treatment: about 20 received Ad26.COV2.S at low or high dose, single or two shots; 5 received placebo; per-sample allocation not given. Collection of samples fell on day 63 after the first vaccine or placebo injection. An adult of 18-55 years in Boston served as donor. The receptor was derived from a person between 18 and 60 years old who received the Ad26.COV2.S COVID-19 vaccine or a placebo. This sample comprised peripheral blood, obtained in a trial of Ad26.COV2.S vaccine versus placebo.

CDR3 sequence reads: CASSSSGGALGEQFF. The CDR3, as DNA: TGTGCCAGCAGCTCTAGCGGGGGGGCCTTAGGTGAGCAGTTCTTC. This chain links TRBV7-9 with TRBJ2-1, with 12 bases fitting TRBD2. The CDR3 is made up of 15 amino acids. Germline trimming cut 4 bases from V and 9 bases from J; bases unmatched to any gene: 7. Germline V gene data show CDR1 as SEHNR and CDR2 as FQNEAQ (reference sequence).